The entry below gives a single TCR beta chain sequence along with its context. Its antigen is unknown. Per-nucleotide qualities are absent, and no much larger clonotype sits a single base away. The entry originates in a study of CD8+CD57+ T cells in acquired aplastic anemia (dated by TCRdb to about 2018). In the study overall: A mean of approximately 2.9 ug of DNA, ranging from roughly 0.2 to 27.4 ug, was extracted from sorted CD4+ and CD8+ cells. CD8+CD57+ expansion was defined as a frequency above the mean frequency observed in healthy subjects. What the research found in general, with its limitations: CD8+ Simpson's diversity did not differ significantly between patients and healthy controls (P=0.060). Although roughly 30 CD8+ CDR3 sequences were shared by patients and controls, these sequences appeared highly expressed in patients and within the immunodominant clones of patients.

TCR beta VDJ combination and CDR3 sequence profiling used genomic DNA as the template. An Illumina HiSeq 2000 was the platform used for TCR repertoire sequencing. The paper's processing steps were these. TRBV/TRBJ rearrangement plots, CDR3 size and DJ length profiles, and Simpson's diversity index were used to assess repertoires. The most abundant DNA sequence in the deep sequencing data was defined as the immunodominant clone. CDR3 amino acid sequences were screened for sharing across subjects and compared with published repertoires and the VDJdb database. The public reads were reprocessed in TCRdb via fastp at Q25 and MiXCR, keeping in-frame beta chains. Rows with one shared CDR3 protein collapse into an entry with the most common genes and DNA. The V and J calls shown here were made by TCRdb, not taken from the authors' results. For this sample the table gives 150,000 or so distinct CDR3 sequences, of which around half were detected only once. Of the sample, roughly 3.2% falls within the top ten clones.

CDR3 length: 10 amino acids, cysteine to phenylalanine. Only the CDR3 portion is preserved as DNA: 30 bases, with reading frame beginning at the first base. V is reduced by 7 bases and J by 7 bases, leaving a spacing of 8 bases between them. Reading the germline V gene gives CDR1 SQVTM and CDR2 ANQGSEA. Patients chosen for sequencing had shown expansion of CD8+CD57+ cells by flow cytometry. Every patient had severe acquired aplastic anemia, diagnosed using the International Study of Aplastic Anemia and Agranulocytosis and Camitta criteria. Patients had received no therapy at the time of blood sampling. In the study, sorted CD4+ and CD8+ blood T cells from patients with severe aplastic anemia and from healthy subjects underwent deep sequencing of TCR repertoires. In the USA, patient enrollment took place under clinicaltrials.gov protocols 00001620, 01623167, 00001397, 00071045, 00081523 and 00961064. Ficoll-Paque density gradient centrifugation was used to isolate peripheral blood mononuclear cells. Before DNA was extracted, CD4+ and CD8+ T cells were sorted using either FACS or magnetic beads.

The sequencing sample was made of sorted CD4+, CD8+, or CD8+CD57+ T cells (not recorded which) from PBMCs. The clonotype originates from a human donor with aplastic anemia. The chain joins TRBV29-1 to TRBJ2-1; the D gene is perhaps TRBD1, from 6 matching bases. Read as DNA, the sequence is TGCAGCGGAGGGGGAAATGAGCAGTTCTTC. Its translation is CSGGGNEQFF.